This T cell receptor beta chain was sequenced for a study of OX40 agonist ivuxolimab in advanced cancers. Study background: Cancers in dose escalation were hepatocellular, melanoma, renal cell and head and neck. Earlier anti-PD-1, anti-PD-L1 or anti-CTLA-4 therapy was permitted; about 39% had received some.

Concerning this clone: Its specificity is not known.

Trimming took 4 bases from V and 6 from J, leaving 16 bases between them. Per the germline V gene, CDR1 is SGHDN and CDR2 is FVKESK. The CDR3 is 14 amino acids. Produced via immunoSEQ multiplex PCR; TCRdb's table is partial and in-frame only. The sample consists of roughly 50,000 clones, around nine tenths of them appearing once. Findings and caveats of the study: Both CD4+ and CD8+ T cell populations in blood had undergone clonal expansion by week 6 at 0.1 to 3.0 mg/kg. Expansion of clones was among the lowest in partial responders at 0.1-3.0 mg/kg.

The source is an adult with an advanced solid tumor such as melanoma, head and neck, liver or kidney cancer. The material was CD4+ or CD8+ T cells sorted from blood, obtained in a trial of the OX40 agonist ivuxolimab. The chain employs TRBV14 and TRBJ2-7, with D perhaps given as TRBD1 or TRBD2 (6 bases each). CDR3 sequence (DNA): TGTGCCAGCAGCCTCGGACCGGGGGCGGCCGAGCAGTACTTC. Protein: CASSLGPGAAEQYF. Supplemented by reference TRBV14 and TRBJ2-7, the full variable domain reads EAGVTQFPSHSVIEKGQTVTLRCDPISGHDNLYWYRRVMGKEIKFLLHFVKESKQDESGMPNNRFLAERTGGTYSTLKVQPAELEDSGVYFCASSLGPGAAEQYFGPGTRLTVT.